The source of this T cell receptor beta chain is a study of blood T cells in healthy people across ages. Broader study findings: Researchers said unsorted PBMCs prevented a conclusive naive versus antigen-experienced comparison. Diversity estimated from one million T cells was considered an underestimate.

V was pared by 0 bases and J by 0 bases, with 12 bases between. This CDR3 comprises 16 residues. Germline V gene sequence: CDR1 LGHDT, CDR2 YNNKEL (reference sequence). Together with a sample-barcoded 5' primer, a J-beta primer mix was included in a second PCR lasting about 7 to 11 cycles. Per-sample output comprised a minimum of 2.5 million paired-end reads containing CDR3. TCRdb reprocessed the 5' RACE reads via MiXCR and lists one record per CDR3 protein. The sample has about 780,000 distinct CDR3 sequences; about a quarter are singletons. This clonotype has more than one count but fewer than ten. Its antigen is unidentified. The same data also went into a second study, on T cells of mothers and their children. As that report states: Donors comprised three healthy Caucasian mothers plus their six children.

Material: blood. The V call is TRBV3-1, the J call TRBJ2-7; D possibly corresponds to TRBD2 (5 bases). This TCR was sampled from a boy aged 5 to 17 in good health. The CDR3 reads CASSQDASGSSYEQYF. For the CDR3, the DNA is TGTGCCAGCAGCCAAGATGCGTCGGGGAGCTCCTACGAGCAGTACTTC.